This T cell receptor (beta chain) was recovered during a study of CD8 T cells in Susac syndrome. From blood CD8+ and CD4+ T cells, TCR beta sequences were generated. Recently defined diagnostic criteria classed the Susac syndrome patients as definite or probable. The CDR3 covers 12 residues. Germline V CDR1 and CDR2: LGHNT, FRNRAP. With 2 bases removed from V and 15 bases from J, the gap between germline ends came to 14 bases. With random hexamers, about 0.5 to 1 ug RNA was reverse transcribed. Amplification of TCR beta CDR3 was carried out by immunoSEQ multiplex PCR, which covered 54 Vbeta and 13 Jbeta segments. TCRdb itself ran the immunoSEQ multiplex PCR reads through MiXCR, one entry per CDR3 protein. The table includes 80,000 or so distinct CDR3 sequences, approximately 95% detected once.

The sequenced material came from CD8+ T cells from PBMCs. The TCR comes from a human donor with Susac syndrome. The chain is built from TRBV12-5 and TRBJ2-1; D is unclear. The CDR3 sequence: CASGLTTRPPFF. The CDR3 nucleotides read TGTGCTAGTGGTTTGACTACACGTCCCCCGTTCTTC. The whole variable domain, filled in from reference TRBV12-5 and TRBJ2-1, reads DARVTQTPRHKVTEMGQEVTMRCQPILGHNTVFWYRQTMMQGLELLAYFRNRAPLDDSGMPKDRFSAEMPDATLATLKIQPSEPRDSAVYFCASGLTTRPPFFGPGTRLTVL.